What follows describes a single TCR beta chain. This clone has only a few counts. The antigen this receptor binds is unknown. The input lacks base qualities; no much larger clone sits a single base away. V loses 3 bases, J loses 0 bases, and the germline ends lie 14 bases apart. The CDR3 spans 15 residues, from the cysteine through the phenylalanine. Only the CDR3 DNA stays, 45 bases, in frame from base 1. CDR1 GTSNPN and CDR2 SVGIG were looked up in the germline V gene (reference sequence). Tumor samples were obtained before definitive surgery or chemotherapy. Genomic DNA extraction was performed by the MD Anderson Biospecimen Extraction Resource, and TCR sequencing was carried out by the MD Anderson Cancer Genomics Laboratory. The data are from a study of high-grade serous ovarian cancer treatment subgroups (dated by TCRdb to 2020 to 2022). At the level of the whole study: A mean of 14,192 reads and 7,500 or so unique TCR beta rearrangements per sample was generated by sequencing. The study examined TCR beta repertoires in high-grade serous ovarian cancer patients who were grouped under a laparoscopic triage algorithm by complete gross resection or by neoadjuvant chemotherapy response. The approximately 30-patient cohort included roughly ten patients with no residual disease after primary surgery (R0), roughly ten excellent NACT responders, and roughly ten poor NACT responders. In total there were approximately 82 samples, since every patient provided one primary tumor sample and two metastatic tumor samples.

The 100 or so tumor samples were subjected to high-throughput TCR profiling using ImmunoSEQ. The study's processing was this. Richness (unique productive sequences), clonality, evenness and relatedness were included as repertoire diversity metrics, and similarity between samples was assessed with the Bhattacharyya coefficient. Conclusions stayed consistent in a sensitivity analysis that left out TCRs with fewer than two reads. What TCRdb holds here is the immuneACCESS table cut down to in-frame rearrangements. Part of the clones is not present; checked against another copy, under half of the missing clones reflect an unresolved V gene, and the others are unexplained. That table gives V, J and clone size, and the DNA gave D and trimming. The sample profile shows about 16,000 clones; almost 75% of them were found once. Of the sample, under 6% is held by the ten largest clones. Overall results and qualifications from the work: TCR repertoire analyses focused on CDR3; CDR1 and CDR2 were not analyzed. TCR clonal relatedness was found to be positively correlated with neoantigen level and, by trend, with copy number variation and mutation load derived from whole-genome sequencing. Spatial information was not captured by bulk tumor TCR sequencing, so insight into HGSC tumor complexity and diversity was limited. Repertoire similarity ranging from roughly 0.11 to 0.85 was observed between tumors from the same patient, whereas almost no similarity was observed between different patients.

This receptor chain uses TRBV30 and TRBJ1-1; TRBD1 is a possible D gene, resting on 6 matching bases. Sample: tumor tissue. This TCR was sampled from a human donor with high-grade serous ovarian cancer. DNA sequence: TGTGCCTGGAGGGGCCGTGGGGGCTTGAACACTGAAGCTTTCTTT. Its product reads: CAWRGRGGLNTEAFF.